This is a list of T cell receptor beta chains from one sample in a study of control samples from healthy donors and cancer patients. Sequencing was performed with immunoSEQ multiplex PCR; in TCRdb, only in-frame clones are kept and a portion is missing. The table records some 200,000 clones, roughly 91% of them present only once. Sequenced material: blood. Source of these receptors: a woman aged 25 to 39 in good health. Each CDR3 is given with its conserved first and last residue. Each record gives: J gene, clone size, D gene, V gene, CDR3 protein, CDR3 DNA. A D gene is named only where the DNA matches it firmly. Rows may omit the clone size; those that give it use once, few, many or a size class.

TRBJ1-2 | NA | NA | TRBV6-5 | CASSYNRQYGYTF | TGTGCCAGCAGTTACAACCGACAGTATGGCTACACCTTC
TRBJ2-7 | NA | NA | TRBV15 | CATSRDRGLAYEQYF | TGTGCCACCAGCAGAGATCGGGGCCTCGCCTACGAGCAGTACTTC
TRBJ1-6 | few | NA | TRBV3-1/TRBV3-2 | CASSQGSSYNSPLHF | TGTGCCAGCAGCCAAGGGAGCTCCTATAATTCACCCCTCCACTTT
TRBJ2-3 | NA | TRBD2 | TRBV6-1 | CASSEQAGGTDTQYF | TGTGCCAGCAGTGAACAGGCGGGGGGCACAGATACGCAGTATTTT
TRBJ2-3 | once | NA | TRBV10-3 | CAISGQPTDTQYF | TGTGCCATCAGTGGGCAGCCCACAGATACGCAGTATTTT
TRBJ1-2 | NA | TRBD1 | TRBV5-8 | CASSLYTGGESYGYTF | TGTGCCAGCAGCTTATACACAGGGGGCGAGAGCTATGGCTACACCTTC
TRBJ2-2 | NA | TRBD1 | TRBV24-1 | CATSPGTGDTGELFF | TGTGCCACCAGTCCCGGGACAGGGGACACCGGGGAGCTGTTTTTT
TRBJ1-2 | NA | TRBD1 | TRBV6-6 | CASSYSKQGSGGYTF | TGTGCCAGCAGTTACTCAAAACAGGGGAGCGGTGGCTACACCTTC
TRBJ1-1 | once | TRBD1 | TRBV19 | CASSNRGGRTEAFF | TGTGCCAGTAGTAACAGGGGGGGAAGGACTGAAGCTTTCTTT
TRBJ1-3 | NA | NA | TRBV30 | CAWSGDISPGNTIYF | TGTGCCTGGAGTGGGGACATCTCTCCTGGAAACACCATATATTTT
TRBJ2-3 | once | NA | TRBV15 | CATTKHPSADTQYF | TGTGCCACCACCAAACACCCCAGTGCAGATACGCAGTATTTT
TRBJ2-7 | NA | TRBD2 | TRBV5-4 | CASSLGTNPSYEQYF | TGTGCCAGCAGCTTAGGGACTAATCCTTCCTACGAGCAGTACTTC
TRBJ1-4 | NA | NA | TRBV19 | CASSIPRNYNEKLFF | TGTGCCAGTAGTATTCCCCGGAACTATAATGAAAAACTGTTTTTT
TRBJ1-2 | NA | TRBD1 | TRBV6-8 | CASSRQGDGYTF | TGTGCCAGCAGCCGACAGGGGGATGGCTACACCTTC
TRBJ1-3 | NA | NA | TRBV12-3/TRBV12-4 | CASSLNSGNTIYF | TGTGCCAGCAGTTTAAACTCTGGAAACACCATATATTTT
TRBJ1-1 | NA | NA | TRBV11-2 | CASSFGGDTEAFF | TGTGCCAGCAGCTTCGGAGGAGACACTGAAGCTTTCTTT
TRBJ1-1 | NA | TRBD1 | TRBV7-9 | CASSLYGQGGTEAFF | TGTGCCAGCAGCTTATACGGACAGGGTGGAACTGAAGCTTTCTTT
TRBJ1-2 | NA | NA | TRBV20-1 | CSASEFRGGYTF | TGCAGTGCTAGTGAATTCAGGGGTGGCTACACCTTC
TRBJ2-3 | NA | TRBD1 | TRBV18 | CASSAGTGGPDTQYF | TGTGCCAGCTCGGCCGGGACAGGGGGCCCAGATACGCAGTATTTT
TRBJ2-7 | NA | NA | TRBV21-1 | CASSKGPEQYF | TGTGCCAGCAGCAAAGGCCCGGAGCAGTACTTC
TRBJ2-7 | NA | NA | TRBV6-2/TRBV6-3 | CASSYSGGQSYEQYF | TGTGCCAGCAGTTACTCGGGGGGACAGTCCTACGAGCAGTACTTC
TRBJ2-1 | NA | TRBD2 | TRBV29-1 | CSVEPSGSSYNEQFF | TGCAGCGTTGAGCCTAGCGGGAGCTCCTACAATGAGCAGTTCTTC
TRBJ1-4 | NA | NA | TRBV5-1 | CASSPTQGNEKLFF | TGCGCCAGCAGCCCGACCCAGGGGAATGAAAAACTGTTTTTT
TRBJ2-5 | few | NA | TRBV5-1 | CASSLIGIKETQYF | TGCGCCAGCAGCTTGATCGGGATTAAAGAGACCCAGTACTTC
TRBJ2-2 | NA | NA | TRBV6-1 | CASSEGVGAVTGELFF | TGTGCCAGCAGTGAAGGGGTGGGGGCGGTTACCGGGGAGCTGTTTTTT
TRBJ2-5 | NA | NA | TRBV5-1 | CASRSKDQETQYF | TGCGCCAGCAGGTCGAAGGATCAAGAGACCCAGTACTTC
TRBJ2-2 | NA | NA | TRBV15 | CATSRVTGELFF | TGTGCCACCAGCAGAGTTACCGGGGAGCTGTTTTTT
TRBJ2-3 | NA | NA | TRBV28 | CAGSYTDTQYF | TGTGCCGGCAGTTACACAGATACGCAGTATTTT
TRBJ1-5 | NA | TRBD1 | TRBV6-1 | CASSELVTGSETQHF | TGTGCCAGCAGTGAACTAGTGACAGGGTCGGAGACCCAGCATTTT
TRBJ1-2 | few | TRBD1 | TRBV19 | CASSYRQGGGYTF | TGTGCCAGTAGCTACAGACAGGGTGGAGGCTACACCTTC
TRBJ2-2 | NA | NA | TRBV4-2 | CASSQDHRAGGELFF | TGTGCCAGCAGCCAAGATCACAGGGCGGGCGGGGAGCTGTTTTTT
TRBJ1-1 | NA | TRBD1 | TRBV5-4 | CASSRGQGALGLGKAFF | TGTGCCAGCAGCCGGGGACAGGGGGCGCTTGGTTTGGGGAAAGCTTTCTTT
TRBJ1-1 | NA | NA | TRBV6-5 | CASMLQGGHTEAFF | TGTGCCAGTATGCTACAGGGCGGGCACACTGAAGCTTTCTTT
TRBJ2-7 | NA | TRBD1 | TRBV5-1 | CASSRDRGYEQYF | TGCGCCAGCAGCCGGGACAGGGGTTACGAGCAGTACTTC
TRBJ1-3 | NA | NA | TRBV4-2 | CASSQGGPNSGNTIYF | TGTGCCAGCAGCCAAGGGGGACCGAACTCTGGAAACACCATATATTTT
TRBJ1-2 | NA | NA | TRBV28 | CASSLFREAGYTF | TGTGCCAGCAGTTTATTCAGGGAGGCTGGCTACACCTTC
TRBJ1-2 | NA | NA | TRBV3-1/TRBV3-2 | CASSQDSYGYTF | TGTGCCAGCAGCCAAGATAGCTATGGCTACACCTTC
TRBJ2-7 | NA | TRBD1 | TRBV4-3 | CASSPDRGEQYF | TGCGCCAGCAGCCCGGACAGGGGCGAGCAGTACTTC
TRBJ1-2 | NA | TRBD1 | TRBV6-5 | CASSYGQGAYYGYTF | TGTGCCAGCAGTTACGGGCAGGGGGCCTACTATGGCTACACCTTC
TRBJ1-4 | NA | TRBD1 | TRBV29-1 | CSVEGTGATNEKLFF | TGCAGCGTTGAAGGGACAGGCGCAACTAATGAAAAACTGTTTTTT
TRBJ1-4 | NA | NA | TRBV21-1 | CASSNGRPEKLFF | TGTGCCAGCAGCAACGGACGGCCTGAAAAACTGTTTTTT
TRBJ1-2 | NA | NA | TRBV5-3 | CARSLGRPNYGYTF | TGTGCCAGAAGCTTGGGCAGGCCTAACTATGGCTACACCTTC
TRBJ2-5 | NA | NA | TRBV11-2 | CASSLVRGQETQYF | TGTGCCAGCAGCTTAGTACGGGGGCAAGAGACCCAGTACTTC